This T cell receptor (beta chain) was documented in a study of cytomegalovirus exposure and HLA in healthy donors. Broader study findings: TCR beta V- and J-gene trimming was later associated with a missense DCLRE1C variant. Excluded were some V segments that proved indistinguishable, including TRBV6-2 and TRBV6-3. The authors considered a cluster of highly shared sequence variants likely to be a sequencing artifact.

On this clone itself: Its antigen is not identified.

The study ran its PCR with 60 Vbeta and 13 Jbeta primers. As handled by the study authors: The count from a later analysis was some 83 million unique TCR beta chains, 9 million to 12 million of them shared. The data were produced by immunoSEQ multiplex PCR, yet TCRdb's version contains in-frame clones alone and is incomplete. That table furnishes V, J and clone size, whereas the DNA furnished D and trimming. In all, the sample yields tens of thousands of clones. The CDR3 has 13 amino acids. Deletions cut 2 bases from V and 4 bases from J, with 12 bases between. Germline-derived CDR1 and CDR2 are SQVTM and ANQGSEA.

The sample was PBMCs. V gene TRBV29-1 combines with J gene TRBJ2-7; tentatively, D is TRBD2 (6 bases). The receptor comes from a man between 18 and 35 years old in good health and CMV-seropositive. CDR3 sequence: CSVESGVRYEQYF. As DNA, the CDR3 is TGCAGCGTTGAATCGGGGGTGAGGTACGAGCAGTACTTC.